These 29 T cell receptor beta chains were all obtained from the same sample, sequenced in a study of response to subunit inactivated influenza vaccine. TCRdb processed the RT-PCR reads anew with MiXCR; each CDR3 protein has one entry. The top ten hold about 7.4% of the sample, which has roughly 670,000 distinct CDR3 sequences, 12% to 15% seen once. The starting material was PBMCs from blood, obtained roughly 2 weeks before vaccination. These receptors came from a man over 45 who received an inactivated influenza vaccine.

CDR3: CASSLGVAYTEAFF. CDR3 nucleotide sequence: TGTGCCAGCAGCTTAGGCGTGGCCTACACTGAAGCTTTCTTT. The V call is TRBV7-8, the J call TRBJ1-1, with D hard to call. CDR1 is SGHVS, CDR2 FQNEAQ, per germline. The CDR3 consists of 14 residues. The ends were cut back, 1 base at V and 3 bases at J, with 9 bases in the middle.

The V and J genes are TRBV6-5 and TRBJ2-7; 9 bases are a match to TRBD2. CDR3 length equals 16 residues. Losses at the gene ends were 1 base for V and 7 bases for J; bases not matched to a gene: 11. Germline-derived CDR1 and CDR2 are MNHEY and SVGAGI. DNA for the CDR3: TGTGCCAGCAGTTACTTCGTAGCGGGAGCCGCCCAAGAGCAGTACTTC. As protein: CASSYFVAGAAQEQYF.

This chain joins TRBV2 and TRBJ2-1; D might be TRBD1 or TRBD2, each matching 7 bases. The V gene lost 4 bases and the J gene lost 6 bases, with 22 bases spanning the gap. The length of the CDR3 is 17 residues. Germline V CDR1 and CDR2: SNHLY, FYNNEI. CDR3 sequence (DNA): TGTGCCAGCAGTGGAGCCTGGAGGGCAGGGGGGGTCAATGAGCAGTTCTTC. Translating gives CASSGAWRAGGVNEQFF. Full variable domain (remainder filled in from reference TRBV2 and TRBJ2-1): EPEVTQTPSHQVTQMGQEVILRCVPISNHLYFYWYRQILGQKVEFLVSFYNNEISEKSEIFDDQFSVERPDGSNFTLKIRSTKLEDSAMYFCASSGAWRAGGVNEQFFGPGTRLTVL.

The CDR3: CASSKGAGGSINTGELFF. CDR3 in DNA: TGTGCCAGCAGTAAAGGCGCAGGGGGTTCTATTAACACCGGGGAGCTGTTTTTT. This rearrangement joins TRBV11-1 to TRBJ2-2, with 7 bases aligning to TRBD1. Losses at the gene ends were 6 bases for V and 2 bases for J; bases not matched to a gene: 15. CDR1 SGHAT and CDR2 FQDESV come from the germline V gene (reference sequence). The CDR3 runs 18 residues.

The J gene is TRBJ2-7, the V gene TRBV4-3; no clear D. Germline loops: CDR1 LGHNA, CDR2 YSLEER. V shed 0 bases and J shed 0 bases, with 15 bases lying between them. There are 17 residues in the CDR3. CDR3 residues: CASSQDIAGSSSYEQYF. The CDR3 DNA sequence: TGCGCCAGCAGCCAAGATATTGCCGGCAGTAGCTCCTACGAGCAGTACTTC.

The rearrangement uses TRBV28 and TRBJ2-7; a possible D gene is TRBD2 (6 bases). The CDR3 is 16 residues long. Germline values: CDR1 MDHEN, CDR2 SYDVKM. The germline V and J ends were trimmed by 4 bases and 3 bases, with 19 bases remaining between them. CDR3 nucleotides: TGTGCCAGCAGTTCGGCGTCGGGCGGGAAGTTCTACGAGCAGTACTTC. This translates into CASSSASGGKFYEQYF.

In this sample, this clonotype turned up a few times. The chain uses TRBV14 and TRBJ2-3; 11 bases match TRBD2. Germline-derived CDR1 and CDR2 are SGHDN and FVKESK. Trimming removed 4 bases from V and 5 bases from J; junction bases left unmatched: 14. CDR3 length equals 18 residues. CDR3 sequence reads: CASSRIPGLAERGDTQYF. The CDR3 DNA is TGTGCCAGCAGCCGAATACCGGGACTAGCGGAGAGGGGAGATACGCAGTATTTT.

This clonotype was seen only a few times. The chain is built from TRBV7-8 and TRBJ2-4, with a possible D match to TRBD1 (5 bases). The V and J ends lost 4 bases and 0 bases respectively, with 19 bases between them. The CDR3 is 18 amino acids. Per germline, CDR1 SGHVS and CDR2 FQNEAQ. The DNA for the CDR3 is TGTGCCAGCAGCTCAACTCATGGGGCGTCTCTAGCCAAAAACATTCAGTACTTC. Residues: CASSSTHGASLAKNIQYF.

This clonotype has a count of ten or more. The chain combines TRBV20-1 with TRBJ2-2; 11 bases agree with TRBD2. Trimming cost V 6 bases and J 4 bases; bases outside gene matches: 4. CDR1 DFQATT and CDR2 SNEGSKA come from the germline V gene (reference sequence). CDR3 length equals 14 residues. This CDR3 is CSALAGGPTGELFF. CDR3 DNA sequence: TGCAGTGCGTTAGCGGGAGGGCCCACCGGGGAGCTGTTTTTT.

The gene calls are TRBV5-6 and TRBJ2-7; D is uncertain. The CDR3 consists of 11 residues. V lost 4 bases and J lost 9, with 11 bases in between. Per the germline V gene, CDR1 is SGHDT and CDR2 is YYEEEE. The CDR3 sequence: CASSTGSGQYF. CDR3 bases: TGTGCCAGCAGCACGGGCTCAGGGCAGTACTTC.

The chain links TRBV6-5 to TRBJ2-7; 10 bases are shared with TRBD2. CDR1 is MNHEY, CDR2 SVGAGI, per germline. The CDR3 runs to 19 residues. The V and J ends lost 0 bases and 3 bases, in that order; junction bases with no gene match: 14. The CDR3 is CASSYSLLAGDVGSYEQYF. CDR3 DNA: TGTGCCAGCAGTTACTCTCTGCTAGCGGGAGATGTTGGGAGCTACGAGCAGTACTTC.

CDR3 sequence reads: CASSPSGGGRETQYF. In DNA, the CDR3 is TGTGCCAGCAGCCCTTCCGGCGGAGGGAGGGAGACCCAGTACTTC. The gene calls are TRBV4-2 and TRBJ2-5, with a weak D call TRBD2 (6 bases). The CDR3 is made up of 15 amino acids. V was clipped by 4 bases and J by 5 bases, with 17 bases between them. Germline V gives CDR1 LGHNA, CDR2 YNFKEQ.

This sequence joins TRBV7-2 and TRBJ2-2, with D perhaps TRBD2 (5 bases). CDR3 length equals 15 residues. The germline CDR1 and CDR2 sequences are SGHTA and FQGNSA. V dropped 5 bases and J dropped 2 bases, with 12 bases sitting between them. For the CDR3, the DNA is TGTGCCAGCAGCGCAGCGGCCACCAACACCGGGGAGCTGTTTTTT. Protein sequence: CASSAAATNTGELFF.

CDR3 in amino acids: CAWSTRTSGGYNEQFF. CDR3 coding DNA: TGTGCCTGGAGTACCCGGACTAGCGGGGGGTACAATGAGCAGTTCTTC. V is TRBV30 and J is TRBJ2-1; 14 nucleotides line up with TRBD2. The CDR3 loop spans 16 amino acids. The germline V gene encodes CDR1 GTSNPN and CDR2 SVGIG (reference sequence). The ends lost 2 bases at V and 4 bases at J; junction bases unmatched: 4.

The chain employs TRBV7-9 and TRBJ2-3, with a weak D call TRBD1 (5 bases). CDR3 length equals 16 residues. V lost 5 bases to trimming and J lost 8 bases, with 23 bases between them. From germline, CDR1 is SEHNR and CDR2 FQNEAQ (reference sequence). CDR3 loop: CASSLRQPPSWGTQYF. CDR3 coding DNA: TGTGCCAGCAGCCTACGACAGCCTCCTTCGTGGGGTACGCAGTATTTT.

This clonotype occurred many times. This chain connects TRBV12-5 to TRBJ1-1; 12 bases agree with TRBD1. V shed 6 bases and J 8 bases; nucleotides not matched to a gene: 10. The CDR3 has 15 residues. Germline CDR1 reads LGHNT; CDR2 reads FRNRAP. CDR3 protein: CASGSGQGAEFEAFF. Written as DNA, the CDR3 is TGTGCTAGTGGATCGGGACAGGGGGCTGAGTTCGAAGCTTTCTTT.

The chain couples TRBV5-1 to TRBJ2-5; possibly TRBD2 for D (7 bases). CDR1 and CDR2 (germline): SGHRS, YFSETQ. The V end lost 2 bases, the J end lost 2 bases, and 13 bases lay between the germline ends. The CDR3 covers 15 residues. The CDR3 sequence: CASSFLGGGQETQYF. CDR3 coding DNA: TGCGCCAGCAGCTTCCTAGGGGGAGGGCAAGAGACCCAGTACTTC.

This clonotype was counted between two and nine times. This sequence joins TRBV28 and TRBJ2-6, with 9 nucleotides matching TRBD1. Germline assignment: CDR1 MDHEN and CDR2 SYDVKM. Unmatched junction bases numbered 9, after V lost 3 bases and J lost 0 bases. The CDR3 totals 19 residues. The CDR3, as DNA: TGTGCCAGCAGTTTGGGAGGACAGGGGTTTATCTCTGGGGCCAACGTCCTGACTTTC. Amino acid sequence: CASSLGGQGFISGANVLTF.

V gene TRBV7-9 combines with J gene TRBJ2-1; D gene ambiguous. The CDR3 has 15 amino acids. Deletions cut 1 base from V and 2 bases from J, with 9 bases between. Germline CDR1 reads SEHNR; CDR2 reads FQNEAQ (reference sequence). The CDR3 DNA sequence: TGTGCCAGCAGCTTAGTTGGCGGTACCTACAATGAGCAGTTCTTC. It specifies CASSLVGGTYNEQFF.

This clonotype was counted between two and nine times. The V and J genes are TRBV5-1 and TRBJ2-5; D is undetermined. The ends were cut back, 0 bases at V and 1 base at J, with 7 bases in the middle. Germline V gives CDR1 SGHRS, CDR2 YFSETQ. The CDR3 has 14 residues. The CDR3: CASSLGRSQETQYF. For the CDR3, the DNA is TGCGCCAGCAGCTTGGGTCGATCCCAAGAGACCCAGTACTTC.

This clonotype was picked up a small number of times. The chain recombines TRBV2 with TRBJ1-4; 7 positions agree with TRBD1. The J segment lost 0 bases and the V segment lost 3 bases, leaving 4 bases of the junction unmatched. The CDR3 extends over 16 amino acids. Germline V gene sequence: CDR1 SNHLY, CDR2 FYNNEI. CDR3 nucleotides: TGTGCCAGCAGTGATTTCGGGACAGCAACTAATGAAAAACTGTTTTTT. Protein: CASSDFGTATNEKLFF.

This clonotype appeared many times. The chain links TRBV7-2 to TRBJ2-4; a weak D match, TRBD2 (5 bases). Trimming stripped 3 bases from V and 3 bases from J, with 9 bases between. This CDR3 comprises 14 residues. Looked up from germline, CDR1 is SGHTA and CDR2 is FQGNSA. Here the CDR3 reads CASSFTSGKNIQYF. CDR3 nucleotides: TGTGCCAGCAGCTTCACTAGTGGCAAAAACATTCAGTACTTC.

At least ten counts were recorded for this clonotype. V is TRBV10-3 and J is TRBJ1-5; TRBD1 matches at 9 bases. Germline values: CDR1 ENHRY, CDR2 SYGVKD. With V trimmed by 3 bases and J by 7 bases, 7 bases remained unmatched. The CDR3 runs 15 residues. The CDR3 reads CAISEGDRVGQPQHF. CDR3 bases: TGTGCCATCAGTGAAGGGGACAGGGTGGGACAGCCCCAGCATTTT.

This chain connects TRBV5-1 to TRBJ1-2; D gene ambiguous. CDR1 and CDR2 from the germline V gene are SGHRS and YFSETQ. V was trimmed by 0 bases and J by 4 bases, leaving 16 bases between them. The CDR3 has 16 amino acids. The DNA of the CDR3 is TGCGCCAGCAGCTTGGAGCCGGGGAAGGCTTTCTATGGCTACACCTTC. Protein product: CASSLEPGKAFYGYTF.

This clonotype has more than one count but fewer than ten. The V gene is TRBV10-3, the J gene TRBJ1-1, with no clear D. The CDR3 is 14 amino acids. Germline V gives CDR1 ENHRY, CDR2 SYGVKD. Between the trimmed V and J ends, which lost 2 bases and 0 bases, there was a span of 7 bases. Written as DNA, the CDR3 is TGTGCCATCAGTGAGCCAGGAATGAACACTGAAGCTTTCTTT. Encoded protein: CAISEPGMNTEAFF.

V and J are TRBV7-8 and TRBJ2-1, with 9 bases aligning to TRBD1. This CDR3 contains 15 residues. The V and J ends lost 7 bases and 0 bases, in that order; junction bases with no gene match: 4. Germline CDR1 reads SGHVS; CDR2 reads FQNEAQ. Here the CDR3 reads CASTEDRGSYNEQFF. Written as DNA, the CDR3 is TGTGCCAGCACTGAGGACAGGGGCTCCTACAATGAGCAGTTCTTC.

In this sample, this clonotype turned up a few times. The chain links TRBV5-1 to TRBJ2-3, with D maybe TRBD1 (5 bases). The CDR3 sequence is 13 residues long. The germline gives CDR1 SGHRS, CDR2 YFSETQ. The germline V and J ends were trimmed by 2 bases and 3 bases, with 7 bases remaining between them. The CDR3 region has the DNA TGCGCCAGCAGCTTCGACAGAACAGATACGCAGTATTTT. Encoded protein: CASSFDRTDTQYF. Variable domain in full (rest from reference TRBV5-1 and TRBJ2-3): KAGVTQTPRYLIKTRGQQVTLSCSPISGHRSVSWYQQTPGQGLQFLFEYFSETQRNKGNFPGRFSGRQFSNSRSEMNVSTLELGDSALYLCASSFDRTDTQYFGPGTRLTVL.

The J gene is TRBJ2-1, the V gene TRBV10-3; D call uncertain. The CDR3 is made up of 13 amino acids. CDR1 is ENHRY and CDR2 is SYGVKD in the germline V gene. V lost 7 bases and J 7 bases, leaving 14 bases between the germline ends. This CDR3 is CAITPGPANEQFF. CDR3 in DNA: TGTGCCATCACGCCGGGTCCAGCAAATGAGCAGTTCTTC.

This clonotype was counted only a few times. This chain uses TRBV5-1 with TRBJ1-4; possible D gene TRBD1, 6 bases. The CDR3 is 16 amino acids. Looked up from germline, CDR1 is SGHRS and CDR2 is YFSETQ. V lost 2 bases and J lost 3, with 14 bases in between. Written as DNA, the CDR3 is TGCGCCAGCAGCTTCGTCGGGGGCGCGTCTAATGAAAAACTGTTTTTT. Translated: CASSFVGGASNEKLFF.